Shown below are 8 T cell receptor beta chains from a single sample sequenced in a study of cytotoxic CD8 clonotypes in ibrutinib-treated CLL. Only in-frame clones appear in the TCRdb table, and some are missing; sequencing was by immunoSEQ multiplex PCR. The data contain some 290,000 clones, around four fifths of them singletons. Sequencing was performed on PBMCs, taken before ibrutinib treatment. The receptors were gathered from a human donor with chronic lymphocytic leukemia.

This chain joins TRBV6-5 and TRBJ1-2, with no clear D. There are 12 residues in the CDR3. V was trimmed by 5 bases and J by 10 bases, leaving 14 bases between them. Looked up from germline, CDR1 is MNHEY and CDR2 is SVGAGI. This CDR3 reads CASSQGREDYTF. CDR3 bases: TGTGCCAGCAGTCAAGGACGGGAGGACTACACCTTC.

V is TRBV30 and J is TRBJ1-2, with 7 bases identical to TRBD1. The CDR3 has 15 amino acids. The V gene's germline CDR1 is GTSNPN and CDR2 SVGIG (reference sequence). J gave up 7 bases and V 0 bases, and 11 bases lay outside the gene matches. In DNA form, the CDR3 reads TGTGCCTGGAGTGTCTCACAAGGCAGGGGGTCTGGCTACACCTTC. Protein sequence: CAWSVSQGRGSGYTF.

This clone was counted only a few times. CDR3: CASSDLIGEVKGYTF. The CDR3 nucleotides are TGTGCCAGCAGTGACTTAATTGGGGAGGTGAAGGGCTACACCTTC. The chain has TRBV2 and TRBJ1-2, with D unclear. The germline CDR1 and CDR2 sequences are SNHLY and FYNNEI. Trimming took 3 bases from V and 8 from J, leaving 19 bases between them. The CDR3 totals 15 residues.

This clone turned up a few times. The V call is TRBV25-1, the J call TRBJ2-3; 8 nucleotides agree with TRBD1. Germline CDR1 is MGHDK and CDR2 is SYGVNS. V was pared by 5 bases and J by 2 bases, with 12 bases of the junction left unmatched. This CDR3 region has 17 residues. CDR3 nucleotide sequence: TGTGCCAGCAGTCCACTCGATGCGGGACAGGTCACAGATACGCAGTATTTT. It specifies CASSPLDAGQVTDTQYF.

Only a few counts were recorded for this clone. This chain connects TRBV5-4 to TRBJ1-2; TRBD1 is a possible D gene (5 bases). V dropped 1 base and J dropped 9 bases, with 10 bases sitting between them. The germline CDR1 and CDR2 sequences are SGHNT and YYREEE (reference sequence). The CDR3 is 12 amino acids. The CDR3 region has the DNA TGTGCCAGCAGCTTGTCCCAGGGACGCTACACCTTC. Translation: CASSLSQGRYTF. The full variable domain, completed using reference TRBV5-4 and TRBJ1-2, is ETGVTQSPTHLIKTRGQQVTLRCSSQSGHNTVSWYQQALGQGPQFIFQYYREEENGRGNFPPRFSGLQFPNYSSELNVNALELDDSALYLCASSLSQGRYTFGSGTRLTVV.

This clone was seen once. The rearrangement joins TRBV30 to TRBJ1-1; perhaps TRBD1 as D (5 bases). Deletions cut 5 bases from V and 2 bases from J, with 6 bases between. The germline CDR1 and CDR2 sequences are GTSNPN and SVGIG (reference sequence). CDR3 length equals 11 residues. CDR3 loop: CAWGANTEAFF. DNA of the CDR3: TGTGCCTGGGGGGCCAACACTGAAGCTTTCTTT.

This clone was detected only a few times. CDR3: CASSEEDRRNNEQFF. CDR3 sequence (DNA): TGTGCCAGCAGTGAAGAGGACAGGAGGAACAATGAGCAGTTCTTC. The rearrangement joins TRBV6-1 to TRBJ2-1; 7 nucleotides line up with TRBD1. This CDR3 is built from 15 residues. From germline, CDR1 is MNHNS and CDR2 SASEGT. Unmatched junction bases numbered 5, after V lost 1 base and J lost 5 bases.

V gene TRBV20-1 combines with J gene TRBJ2-1; no clear D gene. Germline loops: CDR1 DFQATT, CDR2 SNEGSKA (reference sequence). The CDR3 is made up of 11 amino acids. With 3 bases removed from V and 12 bases from J, the gap between germline ends came to 12 bases. CDR3 bases: TGCAGTGCTAGCCCCGCGGTGGGGCAGTTCTTC. This translates into CSASPAVGQFF.